This is a list of T cell receptor beta chains from one sample in a study of T-cell reconstitution after alpha-beta-depleted transplantation in children. TCRdb independently ran MiXCR on the PCR reads; one entry per CDR3 protein. Of more than 250,000 distinct CDR3 sequences listed, more than 9% are singletons. Material: PBMCs from the stem cell graft donor, obtained from the stem cell graft. The receptors here all came from a human donor who donated a stem cell graft to a child with SCID. Each CDR3 is given with its conserved first and last residue. The order of the fields is V gene, J gene, D gene, clone size, CDR3 DNA, CDR3 protein. A D gene is named only where the DNA matches it firmly. Size values are once, few and many counts, or a class for expanded clones, and some rows have none.

TRBV7-3	TRBJ2-1	NA	few	TGTGCCAGCAGCTCCCCGGGGGGCAAAAACAATGAGCAGTTCTTC	CASSSPGGKNNEQFF
TRBV12-3/TRBV12-4	TRBJ1-2	NA	NA	TGTGCCAGCTCACGTTCTTCCGGGGGCTACACCTTC	CASSRSSGGYTF
TRBV7-8	TRBJ2-1	NA	many	TGTGCCAGCAGCTACGGTGGGAATGAGCAGTTCTTC	CASSYGGNEQFF
TRBV6-1	TRBJ2-7	TRBD1	NA	TGTGCCAGCAGCCTCGACGAGACAGGGGTGACCTACGAGCAGTACTTC	CASSLDETGVTYEQYF
TRBV24-1	TRBJ2-1	TRBD2	few	TGTGCCACCAGTGACGGGGGGGGACGGGACTACAATGAGCAGTTCTTC	CATSDGGGRDYNEQFF
TRBV3-1	TRBJ2-7	TRBD1	many	TGTGCCAGCAGCCCCACAGGACAGGGTTTCTACGAGCAGTACTTC	CASSPTGQGFYEQYF
TRBV12-3/TRBV12-4	TRBJ2-7	NA	many	TGTGCCAGCAGTCGACAGGTCCTATCCTACGAGCAGTACTTC	CASSRQVLSYEQYF
TRBV5-1	TRBJ1-1	NA	NA	TGCGCCAGTACCGATGGAAACGAAGCTTTCTTT	CASTDGNEAFF
TRBV12-3/TRBV12-4	TRBJ2-6	NA	many	TGTGCCAGCAGTTTAGTGGGGAACGGGGCCAACGTCCTGACTTTC	CASSLVGNGANVLTF
TRBV20-1	TRBJ2-5	TRBD1	many	TGCAGTGCTCTTACAGGGGCTCCAGAGACCCAGTACTTC	CSALTGAPETQYF